This TCR beta chain derives from a study of CD8 T cells in ankylosing spondylitis. Study observations and caveats: Clones that were linked to disease were CD8+ and were relatively rare in peripheral blood. Reported data indicate significant enrichment of disease-linked clones within matched ankylosing spondylitis synovial fluid.

This clonotype was found a few times. Its antigen remains unknown. In TCRdb, the 5' RACE reads were re-called with MiXCR into one record per CDR3 protein. The sample shows 300,000 to 350,000 distinct CDR3 sequences, less than 25% of them seen only once. The germline V gene has CDR1 SGHTA and CDR2 FQGNSA. The CDR3 sequence is 15 residues long. The V and J ends lost 4 bases and 2 bases, in that order; junction bases with no gene match: 4. Sequencing was done on a sample of blood, either unsorted or a sorted T cell fraction (not recorded which). The V call is TRBV7-2, the J call TRBJ2-2, with TRBD1 matching over 7 bases. This sequence originates from a female donor with ankylosing spondylitis or in good health (not recorded which). In DNA form, the CDR3 reads TGTGCCAGCAGCTACTACAGGGGAAACACCGGGGAGCTGTTTTTT. This gives the protein CASSYYRGNTGELFF.